The 5 T cell receptor beta chains in this list originate from one sample, sequenced in a study of OX40 agonist ivuxolimab in advanced cancers. The library was produced with the immunoSEQ multiplex PCR assay. TCRdb holds this immuneACCESS table with in-frame rearrangements only. Some clones are missing; in checked studies, unresolved V genes explain under half, and the rest has no known cause. The sample records approximately 98,000 clones, more than 80% of which are singletons. Less than 6% of the sample rests with the top ten. The material sequenced was CD4+ or CD8+ T cells sorted from blood, taken in a trial of the OX40 agonist ivuxolimab. The receptors shown here come from an adult with an advanced solid tumor such as melanoma, head and neck, liver or kidney cancer.

In this sample, this clone turned up a few times. The chain joins TRBV5-8 to TRBJ1-2, with D unresolved. With 5 bases removed from V and 8 bases from J, the gap between germline ends came to 7 bases. CDR1 and CDR2 (germline): SGHTS, YDEGEE. CDR3 length: 10 residues. The CDR3: CASRIRGYTF. The DNA for the CDR3 is TGTGCCAGCAGGATACGGGGCTACACCTTC.

The chain recombines TRBV15 with TRBJ1-2; no firm D call. Germline V gene lookup returns CDR1 LNHNV and CDR2 YYDKDF (reference sequence). The CDR3 is 15 amino acids. V gave up 1 base and J gave up 0 bases, with 9 bases separating them. The CDR3 protein is CATSRAVSTNYGYTF. The CDR3 nucleotides read TGTGCCACCAGCAGAGCAGTGAGCACTAACTATGGCTACACCTTC. Full variable domain (missing parts from reference TRBV15 and TRBJ1-2): DAMVIQNPRYQVTQFGKPVTLSCSQTLNHNVMYWYQQKSSQAPKLLFHYYDKDFNNEADTPDNFQSRRPNTSFCFLDIRSPGLGDTAMYLCATSRAVSTNYGYTFGSGTRLTVV.

The chain recombines TRBV6-1 with TRBJ1-2, with D perhaps matching TRBD1 (6 bases). The germline V and J ends were trimmed by 5 bases and 5 bases, with 12 bases remaining between them. The CDR3 has 13 amino acids. The germline V gene has CDR1 MNHNS and CDR2 SASEGT. The CDR3 reads CASSPQGLYGYTF. The CDR3 DNA sequence: TGTGCCAGCAGTCCCCAGGGGCTATATGGCTACACCTTC.

This clone was counted only a few times. The chain links TRBV7-6 to TRBJ2-7; D is uncertain. Germline CDR1 SGHVS, CDR2 FNYEAQ. V gave up 2 bases and J gave up 5 bases, with 7 bases separating them. There are 12 residues in the CDR3. The CDR3 nucleotides are TGTGCCAGCAGCTTACAGCGCGACGAGCAGTACTTC. Encoded protein: CASSLQRDEQYF. The variable domain in full, with the rest retrieved from reference TRBV7-6 and TRBJ2-7, is GAGVSQSPRYKVTKRGQDVALRCDPISGHVSLYWYRQALGQGPEFLTYFNYEAQQDKSGLPNDRFSAERPEGSISTLTIQRTEQRDSAMYRCASSLQRDEQYFGPGTRLTVT.

This clone was counted once. This chain joins TRBV2 and TRBJ1-6, with D possibly being TRBD1 (6 bases). CDR3 length: 15 amino acids. Germline values: CDR1 SNHLY, CDR2 FYNNEI. V lost 4 bases, J lost 6 bases, and 13 bases lay in between. CDR3 coding DNA: TGTGCCAGCAGTGTTGGACAGTTAATTAATTCACCCCTCCACTTT. Translating gives CASSVGQLINSPLHF.